This T cell receptor (beta chain) was documented in a study of T cell responses to AZD1222 COVID-19 vaccine. Study-level findings and limits: The study found Spike-specific TCR breadth and depth rose after two AZD1222 doses. The donors showed a predominance of white British ancestry and of females, with possible underestimation of clonal diversity.

Data came from immunoSEQ multiplex PCR; TCRdb stores just in-frame clones and leaves some out. The table includes fewer than 110,000 clones, about 85% detected once. CDR1 MDHEN and CDR2 SYDVKM come from the germline V gene. The CDR3 consists of 14 residues. With V trimmed by 4 bases and J by 8 bases, 8 bases remained unmatched. Pooling of second doses given at about 4 or about 12 weeks was done. A remark on this clone: The antigen is undetermined.

Material: peripheral blood, obtained 28 days after the second AZD1222 dose. The source is an adult who received the AZD1222 COVID-19 vaccine. The chain is built from TRBV28 and TRBJ1-2; 9 bases match TRBD1. The CDR3 sequence is CASSSAQGAEGYTF. The CDR3 DNA reads TGTGCCAGCAGTTCGGCACAGGGGGCCGAGGGCTACACCTTC.